The rows below give T cell receptor beta chains drawn from one sample of a study of shared clonotypes between healthy human individuals. Sequencing used immunoSEQ multiplex PCR; TCRdb keeps in-frame clones, though not all of them. The sample has around 720,000 clones; 60% to 75% are singletons. Specimen: memory CD4+ T cells sorted from blood. These TCRs come from a young woman in good health. Each CDR3 is given with its conserved first and last residue. The D gene is left open where the match is weak. Some rows have no size entry. The others give once, few or many, or a class for an expanded clone.

cdr3_length: 15
v_call: TRBV19
d_call: .
j_call: TRBJ1-2
clone_size: .
cdr3_aa: CASSMGDTRLDGYTF
cdr3_nt: TGTGCCAGTAGTATGGGGGACACCCGGCTGGATGGCTACACCTTC

cdr3_length: 15
v_call: TRBV6-1
d_call: .
j_call: TRBJ2-5
clone_size: few
cdr3_aa: CASSDPQMYQETQYF
cdr3_nt: TGTGCCAGCAGTGATCCCCAAATGTACCAAGAGACCCAGTACTTC

cdr3_length: 19
v_call: TRBV4-1
d_call: TRBD1
j_call: TRBJ2-5
clone_size: .
cdr3_aa: CASSQQAITGAPYQETQYF
cdr3_nt: TGCGCCAGCAGCCAGCAGGCTATAACAGGGGCCCCGTACCAAGAGACCCAGTACTTC

cdr3_length: 16
v_call: TRBV18
d_call: .
j_call: TRBJ1-1
clone_size: .
cdr3_aa: CASSPLSRGPGTEAFF
cdr3_nt: TGTGCCAGCTCACCCCTGAGTAGGGGCCCCGGGACTGAAGCTTTCTTT

cdr3_length: 16
v_call: TRBV7-9
d_call: .
j_call: TRBJ2-7
clone_size: few
cdr3_aa: CASSHISGRGSYEQYF
cdr3_nt: TGTGCCAGCAGCCACATCTCCGGTCGAGGCTCCTACGAGCAGTACTTC

cdr3_length: 16
v_call: TRBV11-2
d_call: TRBD2
j_call: TRBJ2-7
clone_size: .
cdr3_aa: CASSLEPKAGGYEQYF
cdr3_nt: TGTGCCAGCAGCTTAGAGCCCAAAGCGGGAGGGTACGAGCAGTACTTC

cdr3_length: 13
v_call: TRBV7-9
d_call: .
j_call: TRBJ1-5
clone_size: .
cdr3_aa: CASSFSGDQPQHF
cdr3_nt: TGTGCCAGCAGCTTTTCAGGAGATCAGCCCCAGCATTTT

cdr3_length: 14
v_call: TRBV15
d_call: .
j_call: TRBJ2-1
clone_size: .
cdr3_aa: CASWSGLSYNEQFF
cdr3_nt: TGTGCAAGTTGGTCGGGACTCTCCTACAATGAGCAGTTCTTC

cdr3_length: 14
v_call: TRBV25-1
d_call: .
j_call: TRBJ2-7
clone_size: .
cdr3_aa: CASSGRPISYEQYF
cdr3_nt: TGTGCCAGCAGTGGCAGACCAATCTCCTACGAGCAGTACTTC

cdr3_length: 18
v_call: TRBV27
d_call: .
j_call: TRBJ2-6
clone_size: once
cdr3_aa: CASSLSGSGFSGANVLTF
cdr3_nt: TGTGCCAGCAGTTTATCAGGGTCGGGCTTCTCTGGGGCCAACGTCCTGACTTTC

cdr3_length: 15
v_call: TRBV27
d_call: .
j_call: TRBJ2-3
clone_size: .
cdr3_aa: CASSLSAGIADTQYF
cdr3_nt: TGTGCCAGCAGTTTATCGGCCGGGATTGCCGATACGCAGTATTTT

cdr3_length: 16
v_call: TRBV5-1
d_call: TRBD2
j_call: TRBJ2-3
clone_size: .
cdr3_aa: CASSLGLAGAQDTQYF
cdr3_nt: TGCGCCAGCAGCTTGGGGCTAGCGGGAGCGCAAGATACGCAGTATTTT

cdr3_length: 14
v_call: TRBV28
d_call: .
j_call: TRBJ1-2
clone_size: .
cdr3_aa: CATRDRRLNYGYTF
cdr3_nt: TGTGCCACCCGTGACAGGCGACTTAACTATGGCTACACCTTC

cdr3_length: 13
v_call: TRBV5-4
d_call: .
j_call: TRBJ1-2
clone_size: many
cdr3_aa: CASSKQENYGYTF
cdr3_nt: TGTGCCAGCAGCAAACAGGAAAACTATGGCTACACCTTC

cdr3_length: 14
v_call: TRBV19
d_call: TRBD2
j_call: TRBJ2-7
clone_size: .
cdr3_aa: CASSISSGRDEQYF
cdr3_nt: TGTGCCAGTAGTATCTCTAGCGGGAGGGACGAGCAGTACTTC

cdr3_length: 16
v_call: TRBV4-1
d_call: TRBD1
j_call: TRBJ2-5
clone_size: .
cdr3_aa: CASSQGVRTGVGTQYF
cdr3_nt: TGCGCCAGCAGCCAAGGAGTGAGGACAGGGGTGGGGACCCAGTACTTC

cdr3_length: 13
v_call: TRBV5-4
d_call: .
j_call: TRBJ2-2
clone_size: .
cdr3_aa: CASSLANTGELFF
cdr3_nt: TGTGCCAGCAGCCTGGCCAACACCGGGGAGCTGTTTTTT

cdr3_length: 13
v_call: TRBV7-9
d_call: .
j_call: TRBJ1-1
clone_size: .
cdr3_aa: CASSPRVNTEAFF
cdr3_nt: TGTGCCAGCAGCCCCCGAGTGAACACTGAAGCTTTCTTT

cdr3_length: 13
v_call: TRBV6-1
d_call: TRBD1
j_call: TRBJ2-1
clone_size: .
cdr3_aa: CASRETGINEQFF
cdr3_nt: TGTGCCAGCAGGGAGACAGGGATTAATGAGCAGTTCTTC

cdr3_length: 19
v_call: TRBV2
d_call: TRBD1
j_call: TRBJ1-5
clone_size: .
cdr3_aa: CASSEEGGGYGLSNQPQHF
cdr3_nt: TGTGCCAGCAGTGAAGAGGGAGGGGGCTACGGGTTAAGCAATCAGCCCCAGCATTTT

cdr3_length: 14
v_call: TRBV7-9
d_call: .
j_call: TRBJ2-5
clone_size: .
cdr3_aa: CASSHTQGGETQYF
cdr3_nt: TGTGCCAGCAGCCATACTCAGGGGGGAGAGACCCAGTACTTC

cdr3_length: 16
v_call: TRBV19
d_call: .
j_call: TRBJ2-6
clone_size: .
cdr3_aa: CASSILSMSGANVLTF
cdr3_nt: TGTGCCAGTAGTATCCTCAGCATGTCTGGGGCCAACGTCCTGACTTTC

cdr3_length: 16
v_call: TRBV6-1
d_call: TRBD1
j_call: TRBJ1-3
clone_size: .
cdr3_aa: CASSEAVGTGGNTIYF
cdr3_nt: TGTGCCAGCAGTGAAGCGGTCGGGACAGGGGGAAACACCATATATTTT

cdr3_length: 17
v_call: TRBV28
d_call: .
j_call: TRBJ1-5
clone_size: .
cdr3_aa: CASSLLGLRGSNQPQHF
cdr3_nt: TGTGCCAGCAGCCTCCTCGGGTTAAGGGGGAGCAATCAGCCCCAGCATTTT

cdr3_length: 13
v_call: TRBV5-1
d_call: .
j_call: TRBJ2-7
clone_size: .
cdr3_aa: CASSSSYSYEQYF
cdr3_nt: TGCGCCAGCAGCTCTTCTTATTCCTACGAGCAGTACTTC

cdr3_length: 16
v_call: TRBV19
d_call: TRBD1
j_call: TRBJ1-5
clone_size: .
cdr3_aa: CASSIDRARGTQPQHF
cdr3_nt: TGTGCCAGTAGTATAGACCGGGCCAGGGGGACTCAGCCCCAGCATTTT

cdr3_length: 13
v_call: TRBV6-6
d_call: .
j_call: TRBJ1-1
clone_size: .
cdr3_aa: CASRQGKNTEAFF
cdr3_nt: TGTGCCAGCAGACAGGGAAAGAACACTGAAGCTTTCTTT

cdr3_length: 15
v_call: TRBV27
d_call: .
j_call: TRBJ1-2
clone_size: .
cdr3_aa: CASSQSWTSNYGYTF
cdr3_nt: TGTGCCAGCAGTCAGAGCTGGACCTCTAACTATGGCTACACCTTC

cdr3_length: 13
v_call: TRBV7-2
d_call: .
j_call: TRBJ2-5
clone_size: .
cdr3_aa: CASSLGLRETQYF
cdr3_nt: TGTGCCAGCAGCCTCGGACTACGAGAGACCCAGTACTTC

cdr3_length: 14
v_call: TRBV5-1
d_call: .
j_call: TRBJ2-1
clone_size: .
cdr3_aa: CASSSPGAEVEQFF
cdr3_nt: TGCGCCAGCAGCTCTCCCGGGGCTGAAGTAGAGCAGTTCTTC

cdr3_length: 13
v_call: TRBV7-8
d_call: .
j_call: TRBJ1-5
clone_size: many
cdr3_aa: CASSLMLDQPQHF
cdr3_nt: TGTGCCAGCAGCTTAATGTTGGATCAGCCCCAGCATTTT

cdr3_length: 16
v_call: TRBV10-2
d_call: TRBD1
j_call: TRBJ1-5
clone_size: .
cdr3_aa: CASSEGWTGAPGPQHF
cdr3_nt: TGCGCCAGCAGTGAGGGTTGGACAGGGGCTCCCGGGCCCCAGCATTTT

cdr3_length: 12
v_call: TRBV29-1
d_call: .
j_call: TRBJ2-1
clone_size: .
cdr3_aa: CSGGAGYNEQFF
cdr3_nt: TGCAGCGGGGGGGCAGGCTACAATGAGCAGTTCTTC

cdr3_length: 11
v_call: TRBV28
d_call: .
j_call: TRBJ2-5
clone_size: .
cdr3_aa: CASSSRGAQYF
cdr3_nt: TGTGCCAGCAGTTCCCGGGGAGCCCAGTACTTC

cdr3_length: 13
v_call: TRBV27
d_call: .
j_call: TRBJ1-1
clone_size: .
cdr3_aa: CASSFRADTEAFF
cdr3_nt: TGTGCCAGCAGTTTCCGGGCAGACACTGAAGCTTTCTTT

cdr3_length: 15
v_call: TRBV7-9
d_call: .
j_call: TRBJ1-2
clone_size: .
cdr3_aa: CASSLDPTEHYGYTF
cdr3_nt: TGTGCCAGCAGCTTAGATCCCACAGAACACTATGGCTACACCTTC

cdr3_length: 14
v_call: TRBV11-2
d_call: .
j_call: TRBJ1-2
clone_size: .
cdr3_aa: CASSLEWGPYGYTF
cdr3_nt: TGTGCCAGCAGCTTAGAATGGGGTCCCTATGGCTACACCTTC

cdr3_length: 15
v_call: TRBV6-6
d_call: TRBD1
j_call: TRBJ1-2
clone_size: once
cdr3_aa: CASSGLGQGADGYTF
cdr3_nt: TGTGCCAGCAGTGGACTCGGACAGGGGGCAGATGGCTACACCTTC

cdr3_length: 14
v_call: TRBV4-1
d_call: TRBD2
j_call: TRBJ2-1
clone_size: .
cdr3_aa: CASSQGLAGTEQFF
cdr3_nt: TGCGCCAGCAGCCAGGGACTAGCGGGTACTGAGCAGTTCTTC

cdr3_length: 13
v_call: TRBV27
d_call: TRBD1
j_call: TRBJ2-5
clone_size: .
cdr3_aa: CASSDRGGETQYF
cdr3_nt: TGTGCCAGCAGTGACAGGGGGGGAGAGACCCAGTACTTC

cdr3_length: 12
v_call: TRBV7-9
d_call: TRBD1
j_call: TRBJ1-1
clone_size: .
cdr3_aa: CASSLSRGPAFF
cdr3_nt: TGTGCCAGCAGCTTAAGTAGGGGGCCGGCTTTCTTT

cdr3_length: 15
v_call: TRBV11-1
d_call: TRBD1
j_call: TRBJ2-7
clone_size: .
cdr3_aa: CASSPNGQGIYEQYF
cdr3_nt: TGTGCCAGCAGCCCTAACGGACAGGGCATCTACGAGCAGTACTTC

cdr3_length: 16
v_call: TRBV27
d_call: .
j_call: TRBJ2-3
clone_size: .
cdr3_aa: CASSLGLVVSPDTQYF
cdr3_nt: TGTGCCAGCAGTTTGGGTCTAGTGGTCTCCCCAGATACGCAGTATTTT

cdr3_length: 16
v_call: TRBV28
d_call: .
j_call: TRBJ1-3
clone_size: few
cdr3_aa: CASSDIRDTLRNTIYF
cdr3_nt: TGTGCCAGCAGCGATATCCGGGACACTCTTCGAAACACCATATATTTT

cdr3_length: 16
v_call: TRBV9
d_call: .
j_call: TRBJ2-2
clone_size: .
cdr3_aa: CASSLQGDSYTGELFF
cdr3_nt: TGTGCCAGCAGCCTTCAGGGGGACTCGTACACCGGGGAGCTGTTTTTT

cdr3_length: 14
v_call: TRBV30
d_call: TRBD2
j_call: TRBJ2-7
clone_size: .
cdr3_aa: CAWRTSGSSHEQYF
cdr3_nt: TGTGCCTGGAGGACTAGCGGGAGTTCCCACGAGCAGTACTTC

cdr3_length: 15
v_call: TRBV27
d_call: TRBD2
j_call: TRBJ2-1
clone_size: .
cdr3_aa: CASCLGLAGNNEQFF
cdr3_nt: TGTGCCAGCTGCCTGGGACTAGCGGGGAACAATGAGCAGTTCTTC